This paragraph covers one T cell receptor (beta chain) sequence. These data come from a study of blood T cells in healthy people across ages. PCR was performed a second time for about 6 to 12 cycles using a sample-barcoded 5' primer and a J-beta primer mix. TCRdb re-called the 5' RACE reads with MiXCR, one entry per CDR3 protein. The top ten hold roughly 19% of the sample, which has hundreds of thousands of distinct CDR3 sequences, roughly 41% seen once. V lost 6 bases and J lost 4; bases outside the gene matches: 4. This CDR3 is built from 13 residues. The chain has TRBV12-3 or TRBV12-4 and TRBJ2-5; 8 bases agree with TRBD1. The sample was blood. The clonotype comes from an older woman in good health. The CDR3 here is CASRDRVGETQYF. Here the CDR3 DNA reads TGTGCCAGCAGGGACAGGGTCGGAGAGACCCAGTACTTC.